This T cell receptor beta chain was found in a study of blood T cell repertoires in COVID-19. Study overall: Samples representing acute and convalescent COVID-19 were sourced from the United States, Italy and Spain. The analysed material was cDNA or gDNA that came from T cells, B-cell-depleted T cells, or PBMCs.

Original analysis: Scientists estimated how many nucleated cells there were by amplifying reference gene primers. Method: immunoSEQ multiplex PCR; TCRdb's copy keeps in-frame clones and lacks some. Clone size and V and J calls were adopted from that table, with D and trimming inferred from the DNA. There are about 120,000 clones in the sample; around 74% occur only once, and around 6% lies in the top ten. Trimming left V 3 bases short and J 3 bases short, with 15 bases between. The length of the CDR3 is 16 residues. Germline V gene data show CDR1 as SGHDT and CDR2 as YYEEEE. Sequenced sample: peripheral blood. The receptor was derived from a man aged 55 to 70 with acute or convalescent COVID-19. This chain uses TRBV5-6 with TRBJ2-2, with TRBD1 as a possible D gene (6 bases). The CDR3 nucleotides are TGTGCCAGCAGCTATGGGGGCAGGGGTGACACCGGGGAGCTGTTTTTT. Residues: CASSYGGRGDTGELFF.